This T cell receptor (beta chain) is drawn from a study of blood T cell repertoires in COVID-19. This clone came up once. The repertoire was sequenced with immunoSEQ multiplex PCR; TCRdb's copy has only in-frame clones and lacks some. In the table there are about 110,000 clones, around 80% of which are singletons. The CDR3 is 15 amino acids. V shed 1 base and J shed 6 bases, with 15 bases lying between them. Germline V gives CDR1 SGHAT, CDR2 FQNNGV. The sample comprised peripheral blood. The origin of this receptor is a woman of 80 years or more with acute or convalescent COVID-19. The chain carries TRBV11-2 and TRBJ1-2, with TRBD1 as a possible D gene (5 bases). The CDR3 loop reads CASSLGIGGIDGYTF. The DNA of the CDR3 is TGTGCCAGCAGCTTAGGAATTGGGGGGATAGATGGCTACACCTTC. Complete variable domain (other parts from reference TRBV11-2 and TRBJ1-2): EAGVAQSPRYKIIEKRQSVAFWCNPISGHATLYWYQQILGQGPKLLIQFQNNGVVDDSQLPKDRFSAERLKGVDSTLKIQPAKLEDSAVYLCASSLGIGGIDGYTFGSGTRLTVV.